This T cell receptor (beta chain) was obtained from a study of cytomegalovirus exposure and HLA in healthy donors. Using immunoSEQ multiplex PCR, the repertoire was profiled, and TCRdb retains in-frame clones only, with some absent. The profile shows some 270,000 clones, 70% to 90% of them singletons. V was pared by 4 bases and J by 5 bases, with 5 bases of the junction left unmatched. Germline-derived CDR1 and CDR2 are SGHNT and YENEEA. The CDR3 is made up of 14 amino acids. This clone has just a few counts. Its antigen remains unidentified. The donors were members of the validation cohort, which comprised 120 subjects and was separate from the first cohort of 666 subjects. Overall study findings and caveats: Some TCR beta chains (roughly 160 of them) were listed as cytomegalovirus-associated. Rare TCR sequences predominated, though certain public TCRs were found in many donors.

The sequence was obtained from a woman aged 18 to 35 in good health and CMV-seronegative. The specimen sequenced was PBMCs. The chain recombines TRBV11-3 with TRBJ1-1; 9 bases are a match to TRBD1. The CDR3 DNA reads TGTGCCAGCAGCTCCGGGACAGGGTGGACTGAAGCTTTCTTT. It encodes CASSSGTGWTEAFF.